This T cell receptor beta chain was retrieved from a study of cytomegalovirus exposure and HLA in healthy donors (dated by TCRdb to between 2016 and 2019). Study-level background: According to an earlier analysis of around 600 of the donors, 150 million to 200 million T cells yielded roughly 110 million unique TCR beta sequences and about 280 Gb of sequence data. About 300 gigabases of sequencing data and approximately 85 million unique TCR sequences were included in an early release covering about 700 HLA-typed donors. Among the roughly 400 genotyped donors, around 81% belonged to the genetic ancestry cluster associated with self-reported Caucasian donors. The study was designed to test whether signatures of past pathogen exposure could be identified by cataloging public T cell receptors. The study used immunosequencing to profile the T cell repertoires of under 700 subjects and linked those repertoires to cytomegalovirus serostatus. Along with the approximately 620-subject first cohort, a separate validation cohort of some 130 different subjects was used. High-throughput TCR immunosequencing, statistical association of individual TCRs with disease status, and machine learning were combined to predict cytomegalovirus infection status. In a later analysis, previously published TCR beta repertoires from 666 donors were re-analyzed and high-resolution HLA genotyping was added so that TCR occurrence patterns could be studied. In the later analysis, no new phenotypic data were used to find candidate immune exposures; instead, reliance was placed on TCR beta sequences and their occurrence across donors. In an earlier analysis of 500 to 650 of the donors, high-throughput TCR beta sequencing was used to judge whether each TCR beta V gene segment behaved as functional or pseudogenic. Donor age, sex, ethnicity and CMV serostatus were collected together with the repertoire data. Genome-wide SNP genotypes for about three fifths of the 666 donors were used in a later genetic analysis, which treated that subset as a discovery cohort. All discovery cohort repertoires had been generated on a single sequencing platform. HLA typing covered class I and class II loci at four-digit resolution. The number of donors typed differed by locus, with 629-630 for A, B, C, DRB1 and DQB1, around 500 for DQA1, some 570 for DPA1, and 450 to 480 for DPB1. Several DR-DQ haplotypes were treated as single units for association and clustering because of strong linkage in the cohort. Across some 400 genotyped donors of the cohort, an average of approximately 240,000 unique TCR beta nucleotide sequences per donor were sequenced, and approximately 17% of those sequences were non-productive.

The paper's findings and limits, for the study overall: In this cohort, only TCR beta chains were sequenced, and detectable features were limited by the absence of alpha or paired-chain data. Cytomegalovirus status was reported to be diagnosed by the classifier with high specificity and sensitivity in both the original and validation cohorts. In a later analysis, HLA-associated TCR beta chains were found to be more clonally expanded and to have lower generation probabilities than equally common non-associated chains. According to a later analysis, parvovirus B19, influenza, CMV and Epstein-Barr virus appeared linked to several top co-occurrence clusters. Correlated functional status among segregating V segments might be attributable to linkage disequilibrium, but an unknown experimental factor could not be ruled out. In a later genetic analysis, fewer N-insertions in productive TCRs were reported among donors in an Asian-associated ancestry cluster than the 666-donor mean. Strong co-occurrence of HLA alleles, especially DR and DQ, made assigning TCR associations to individual alleles difficult. The sequencing pipeline was judged likely to have produced a cluster of highly shared sequence variants as a technical artifact. V-gene and J-gene trimming of TCR beta chains was associated with a missense DCLRE1C variant in a later genetic analysis, and the association was replicated in an independent cohort. The presence/absence analyses assumed that sequencing depth was roughly uniform across donors, and that assumption may not be true. In vitro tests confirmed that three of the cytomegalovirus-associated TCR beta chains recognize cytomegalovirus antigens. A further reported finding was that TCR beta sequences accurately predicted the HLA-A and HLA-B alleles for most subjects in the first cohort. The only immune exposure information available for the cohort was CMV serostatus. Specific HLA alleles were associated with about 17,000 TCR beta sequences at a false discovery rate of 0.05 in a later analysis. It was suggested by the authors that the approach could potentially be generalized to other disease states and immunological phenotypes. A later analysis found that TCR association rates varied across HLA loci, with DRB1 alleles showing the most associated TCRs and HLA-C alleles the fewest. Because counts were too low, approximately 15 rarely observed V segments, including chromosome 9 orphons, were excluded from the earlier analysis of about 500 of the donors. According to a later analysis, most CMV-associated TCR beta chains appeared to be HLA-restricted, and the HLA associations seemed to be driven largely by CMV exposure. Because HLA typing was unavailable for some donors at each locus, only the typed subset was used in association tests. In the study, approximately 160 TCR beta chains were listed as associated with cytomegalovirus. Across donors, most TCR sequences were observed very rarely, whereas some public TCRs were present in many individuals. An earlier analysis of approximately 500 of the donors showed that most TCR beta V segments appeared in productive rearrangements either about 87% or about 30% of the time, which broadly matched IMGT annotations. The 87-base-pair reads could not distinguish some IMGT-functional V segments, including TRBV6-2 and TRBV6-3, so those segments were excluded.

In total, approximately 690 healthy bone marrow donors made up the cohort. All cohort members were sampled while nominally healthy, although unrecorded immune exposures were likely present. The donor tested CMV seronegative and was one of the 352 seronegative cohort members. Each donor provided a peripheral blood sample, and peripheral blood mononuclear cells were used for TCR beta sequencing. Genomic DNA extraction from the blood cell samples was performed with the Qiagen DNeasy Blood Extraction Kit. Libraries came from the immunoSEQ multiplex PCR assay. The multiplex PCR relied on a mix of 60 forward primers for TCR Vbeta segments and 13 reverse primers for TCR Jbeta segments. The CDR3 region of rearranged TCR beta genes was amplified from genomic DNA with a multiplex PCR assay. The amplified TCR beta libraries were sequenced on the Illumina HiSeq System as 87-base-pair reads. The authors' pipeline ran thus. A later analysis tallied 75 million to 95 million unique TCR beta chains across the 660 or so repertoires, and some 12 million of those chains were shared by two or more donors. A nearest-neighbor algorithm error-corrected the raw reads and collapsed the reads into unique sequences, merging closely related sequences to remove PCR and sequencing errors. CDR3 sequences were aligned to IMGT reference sequences to assign V, D and J gene segments. For a sequence to be retained, a match of at least six nucleotides was required to both a V gene segment and a J gene segment. A rearrangement was called productive if the CDR3 had no stop codons and remained in frame with V and J, and every other rearrangement was called non-productive. Following IMGT convention, CDR3 was defined as the stretch from the second conserved V-encoded cysteine to the conserved J-encoded phenylalanine. The earlier analysis of approximately 590 of the donors excluded any sequence lacking an unambiguous match to a single V gene segment. In an earlier analysis of 587 of the donors, V segments were called functional above 56.7% productive rearrangements and were called segregating when the between-donor standard deviation exceeded 5%. To diagnose cytomegalovirus status from the catalog of TCR beta chain sequences, a statistical classification framework was built. V and J gene assignment, in a later analysis, came from comparing TCR nucleotide sequences with IMGT/GENE-DB human TR gene sequences. In a later analysis, CDR3 sequences and most-parsimonious VDJ recombination scenarios were assigned using the TCRdist pipeline. A later analysis defined each TCR beta chain by its CDR3 amino acid sequence plus V-gene family, and excluded reads lacking a unique V-gene family. As a way to deal with suspected cross-contamination and a sequencing artifact, a later analysis dropped 500 to 700 nucleotide sequences that were highly shared and had low generation probability. In a later analysis, a clonal expansion index was calculated for each public chain from normalized within-repertoire ranks of inferred template counts. Generation probabilities in a later analysis came from a VDJ recombination model fitted to out-of-frame rearrangements, and those results were checked against IGoR. Hypergeometric tests were used in a later analysis to score TCR-TCR, TCR-HLA and TCR-CMV co-occurrence, with a repertoire-size bias correction applied to the TCR pairs. False discovery rates were estimated in a later analysis by permuting HLA or CMV assignments 20 times. In a later analysis, co-occurring TCRs were grouped using DBSCAN, with TCRdist sequence similarity added in when clustering inside HLA-allele-positive subsets. For co-occurrence clustering, repertoires with fewer than 30,000 or more than 120,000 public chains were excluded, along with five repertoires with anomalous nucleotide sharing. Held by TCRdb, this immuneACCESS table contains in-frame sequences only and omits some clones. Under half of the omission traces to an unresolved V gene where checked; the cause of the rest is unknown. V and J calls and clone size are those listed in that table; D and trimming were worked out from the DNA. In all, the sample holds 100,000 or so clones, and roughly three quarters of those were seen once. Jointly, the top ten make up roughly 4% of the sample.

This clone has more than one count but fewer than ten. Its antigen is not yet known. Base qualities were left out, and no much larger clone turns up one base away. The CDR3 runs 13 residues from the cysteine to the phenylalanine. CDR3 DNA is the only sequence kept; it has 39 bases, read in frame from the first base. For this chain, trimming is 6 bases at the V end and 8 bases at the J end, and the number of junction bases without a gene match is 8. The germline V gene yields MNHEY for CDR1 and SVGAGI for CDR2. The chain is encoded by TRBV6-5 joined to TRBJ1-2; TRBD1 agrees with 8 junctional bases. This clonotype was obtained from a man aged 35-49 years in good health and CMV-seronegative. The sample consisted of PBMCs. The CDR3 region: CASREQGVRGYTF. The DNA sequence is as follows: TGTGCCAGCAGGGAACAGGGGGTGAGGGGCTACACCTTC.